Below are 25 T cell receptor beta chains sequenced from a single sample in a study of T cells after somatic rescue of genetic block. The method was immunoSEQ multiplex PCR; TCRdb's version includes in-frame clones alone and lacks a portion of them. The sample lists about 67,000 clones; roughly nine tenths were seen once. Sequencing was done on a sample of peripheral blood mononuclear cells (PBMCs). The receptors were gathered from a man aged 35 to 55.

CDR3 nucleotide sequence: TGTGCCAGCGCCGACAGGGATCAGCCCCAGCATTTT. This encodes CASADRDQPQHF. The rearrangement links TRBV27 to TRBJ1-5, with TRBD1 identical over 7 bases. With 8 bases clipped from V and 5 bases from J, the junction kept 3 bases outside the gene matches. Germline V lookup: CDR1 MNHEY, CDR2 SMNVEV (reference sequence). There are 12 residues in the CDR3.

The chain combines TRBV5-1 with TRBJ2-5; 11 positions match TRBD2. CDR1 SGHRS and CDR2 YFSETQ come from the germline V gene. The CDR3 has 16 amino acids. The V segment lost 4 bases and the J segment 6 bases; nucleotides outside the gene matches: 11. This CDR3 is CASSPELAGGPKTQYF. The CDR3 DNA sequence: TGCGCCAGCAGCCCCGAATTAGCGGGGGGGCCCAAGACCCAGTACTTC.

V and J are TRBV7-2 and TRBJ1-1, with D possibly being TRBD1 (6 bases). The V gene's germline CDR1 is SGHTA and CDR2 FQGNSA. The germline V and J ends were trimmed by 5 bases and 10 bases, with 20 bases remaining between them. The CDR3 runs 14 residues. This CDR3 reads CASSKGSGVGGAFF. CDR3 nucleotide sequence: TGTGCCAGCAGCAAGGGATCAGGGGTCGGGGGAGCTTTCTTT.

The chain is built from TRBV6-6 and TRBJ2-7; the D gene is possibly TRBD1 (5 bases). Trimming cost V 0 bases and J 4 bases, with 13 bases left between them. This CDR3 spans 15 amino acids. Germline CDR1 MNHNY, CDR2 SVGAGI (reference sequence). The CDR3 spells CASSYSSPGRYEQYF. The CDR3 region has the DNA TGTGCCAGCAGTTACTCGAGTCCAGGGCGTTACGAGCAGTACTTC.

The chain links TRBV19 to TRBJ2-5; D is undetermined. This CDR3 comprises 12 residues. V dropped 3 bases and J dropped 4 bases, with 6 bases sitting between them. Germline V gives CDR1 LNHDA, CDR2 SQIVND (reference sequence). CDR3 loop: CASSIEGETQYF. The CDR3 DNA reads TGTGCCAGTAGTATTGAAGGAGAGACCCAGTACTTC.

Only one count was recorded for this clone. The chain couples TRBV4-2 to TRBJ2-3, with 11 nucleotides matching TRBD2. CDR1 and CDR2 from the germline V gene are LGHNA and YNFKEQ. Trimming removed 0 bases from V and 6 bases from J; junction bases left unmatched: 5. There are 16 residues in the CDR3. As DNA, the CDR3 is TGTGCCAGCAGCCAAGATAGCGGGGGGGGGCCGGATACGCAGTATTTT. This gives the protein CASSQDSGGGPDTQYF.

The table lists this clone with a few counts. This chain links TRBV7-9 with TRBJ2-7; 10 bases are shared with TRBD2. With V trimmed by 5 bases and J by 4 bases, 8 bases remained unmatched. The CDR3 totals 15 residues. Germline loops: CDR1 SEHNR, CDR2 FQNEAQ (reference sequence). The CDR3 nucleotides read TGTGCCAGCAGCGGATTAGCGGGGGGCCGGTACGAGCAGTACTTC. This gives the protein CASSGLAGGRYEQYF.

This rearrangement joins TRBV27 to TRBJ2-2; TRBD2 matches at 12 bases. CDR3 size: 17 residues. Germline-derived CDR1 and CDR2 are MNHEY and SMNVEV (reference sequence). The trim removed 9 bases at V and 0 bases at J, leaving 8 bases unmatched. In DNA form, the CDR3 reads TGTGCCAGTGCCGGACTAGCGGGATTGGCGAACACCGGGGAGCTGTTTTTT. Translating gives CASAGLAGLANTGELFF.

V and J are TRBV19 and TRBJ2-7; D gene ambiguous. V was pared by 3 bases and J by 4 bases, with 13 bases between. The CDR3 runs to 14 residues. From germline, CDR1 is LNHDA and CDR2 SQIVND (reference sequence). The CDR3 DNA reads TGTGCCAGTAGTATCGACGGACGTATGTACGAGCAGTACTTC. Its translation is CASSIDGRMYEQYF.

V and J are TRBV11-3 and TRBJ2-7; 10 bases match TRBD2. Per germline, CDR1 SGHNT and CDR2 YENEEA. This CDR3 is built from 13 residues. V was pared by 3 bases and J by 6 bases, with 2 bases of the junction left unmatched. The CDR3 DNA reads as TGTGCCAGCAGCTTGTTAGCGGGAGGCGAGCAGTACTTC. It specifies CASSLLAGGEQYF. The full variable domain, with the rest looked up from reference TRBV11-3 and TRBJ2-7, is EAGVVQSPRYKIIEKKQPVAFWCNPISGHNTLYWYLQNLGQGPELLIRYENEEAVDDSQLPKDRFSAERLKGVDSTLKIQPAELGDSAVYLCASSLLAGGEQYFGPGTRLTVT.

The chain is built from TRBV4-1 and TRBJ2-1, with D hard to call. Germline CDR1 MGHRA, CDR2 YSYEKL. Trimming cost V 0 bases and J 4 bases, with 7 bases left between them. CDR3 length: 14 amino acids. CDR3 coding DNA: TGCGCCAGCAGCCAAGATCTGACGTACAATGAGCAGTTCTTC. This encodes CASSQDLTYNEQFF.

CDR3 protein: CASSQESFSGANVLTF. Here the CDR3 DNA reads TGTGCCAGCAGCCAAGAGAGTTTCTCTGGGGCCAACGTCCTGACTTTC. The gene calls are TRBV4-2 and TRBJ2-6; no definite D call. Germline CDR1 LGHNA, CDR2 YNFKEQ. Between the trimmed V and J ends, which lost 0 bases and 0 bases, there was a span of 6 bases. CDR3 length equals 16 residues.

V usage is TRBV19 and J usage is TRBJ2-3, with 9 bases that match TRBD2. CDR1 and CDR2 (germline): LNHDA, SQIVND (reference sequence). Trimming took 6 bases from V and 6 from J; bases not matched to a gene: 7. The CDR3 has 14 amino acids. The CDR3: CASSQRGAKDTQYF. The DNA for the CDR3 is TGTGCCAGTAGCCAGCGGGGGGCTAAGGATACGCAGTATTTT.

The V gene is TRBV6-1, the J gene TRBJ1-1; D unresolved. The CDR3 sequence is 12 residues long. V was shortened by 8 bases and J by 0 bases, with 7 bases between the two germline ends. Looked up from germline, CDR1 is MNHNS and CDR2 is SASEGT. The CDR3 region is CASRQMNTEAFF. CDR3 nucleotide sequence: TGTGCCAGCCGACAAATGAACACTGAAGCTTTCTTT.

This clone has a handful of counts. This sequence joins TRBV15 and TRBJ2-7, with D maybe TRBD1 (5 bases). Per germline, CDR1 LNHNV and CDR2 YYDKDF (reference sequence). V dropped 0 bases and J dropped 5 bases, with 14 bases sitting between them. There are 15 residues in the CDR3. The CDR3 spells CATSRDLWGVNEQYF. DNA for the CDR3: TGTGCCACCAGCAGAGATCTGTGGGGCGTCAACGAGCAGTACTTC.

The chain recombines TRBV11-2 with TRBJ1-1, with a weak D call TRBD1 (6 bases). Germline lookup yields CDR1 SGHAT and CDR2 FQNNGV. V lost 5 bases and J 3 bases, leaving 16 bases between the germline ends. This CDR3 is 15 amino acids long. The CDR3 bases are TGTGCCAGCAGCCAGGGAGTAGGGGGTTACACTGAAGCTTTCTTT. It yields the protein CASSQGVGGYTEAFF.

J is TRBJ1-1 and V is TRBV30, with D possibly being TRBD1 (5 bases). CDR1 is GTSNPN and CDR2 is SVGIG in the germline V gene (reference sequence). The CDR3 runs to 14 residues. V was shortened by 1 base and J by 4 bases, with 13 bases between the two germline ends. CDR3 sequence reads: CAWSGGGFSTEAFF. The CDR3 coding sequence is TGTGCCTGGAGTGGGGGGGGATTTAGCACTGAAGCTTTCTTT.

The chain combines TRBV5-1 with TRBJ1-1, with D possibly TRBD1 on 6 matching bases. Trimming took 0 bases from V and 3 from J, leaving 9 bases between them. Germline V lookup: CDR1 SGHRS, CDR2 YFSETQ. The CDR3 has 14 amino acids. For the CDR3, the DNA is TGCGCCAGCAGCTTGGGAACAGGGCACACTGAAGCTTTCTTT. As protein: CASSLGTGHTEAFF.

The CDR3 loop is CASSLGIGEDYGYTF. The DNA for the CDR3 is TGTGCCAGCAGCTTAGGGATAGGGGAGGACTATGGCTACACCTTC. This chain joins TRBV7-3 and TRBJ1-2; the D gene is possibly TRBD1 (5 bases). Germline V gene lookup returns CDR1 SGHTA and CDR2 FQGTGA. The CDR3 extends over 15 amino acids. The ends were cut back, 2 bases at V and 3 bases at J, with 13 bases in the middle.

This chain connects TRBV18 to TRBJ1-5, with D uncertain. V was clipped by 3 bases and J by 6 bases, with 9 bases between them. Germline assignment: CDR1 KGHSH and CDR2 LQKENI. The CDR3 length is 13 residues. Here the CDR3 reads CASSPAGSQPQHF. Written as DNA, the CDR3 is TGTGCCAGCTCACCGGCAGGTAGTCAGCCCCAGCATTTT.

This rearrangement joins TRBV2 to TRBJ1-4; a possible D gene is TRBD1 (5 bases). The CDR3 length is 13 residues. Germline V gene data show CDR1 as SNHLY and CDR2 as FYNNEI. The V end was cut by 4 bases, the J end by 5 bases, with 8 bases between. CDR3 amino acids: CASSVRDNEKLFF. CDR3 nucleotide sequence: TGTGCCAGCAGTGTACGGGACAATGAAAAACTGTTTTTT.

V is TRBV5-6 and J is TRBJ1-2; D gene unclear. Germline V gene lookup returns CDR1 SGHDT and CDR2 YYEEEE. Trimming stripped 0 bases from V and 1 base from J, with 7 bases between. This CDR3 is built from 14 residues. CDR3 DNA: TGTGCCAGCAGCTTGGGACACCTTAACTATGGCTACACCTTC. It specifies CASSLGHLNYGYTF.

The CDR3 DNA is TGTGCCAGCAGTTTACGGCTTCCGGGAGAGCAGTACTTC. It translates to CASSLRLPGEQYF. V gene TRBV28 combines with J gene TRBJ2-7; D may be TRBD2 (5 bases). The germline CDR1 and CDR2 sequences are MDHEN and SYDVKM. V was shortened by 2 bases and J by 7 bases, with 12 bases between the two germline ends. The CDR3 is 13 residues long.

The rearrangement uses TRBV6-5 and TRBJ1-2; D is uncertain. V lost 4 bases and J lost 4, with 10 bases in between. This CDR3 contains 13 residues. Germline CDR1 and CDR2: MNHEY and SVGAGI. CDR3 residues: CASSSPGRYGYTF. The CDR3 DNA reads TGTGCCAGCAGTTCCCCAGGCCGCTATGGCTACACCTTC.

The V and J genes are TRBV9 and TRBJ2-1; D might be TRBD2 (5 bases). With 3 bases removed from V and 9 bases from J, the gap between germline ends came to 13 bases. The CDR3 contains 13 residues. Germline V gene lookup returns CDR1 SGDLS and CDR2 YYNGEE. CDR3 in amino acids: CASSAPDFGEQFF. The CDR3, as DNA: TGTGCCAGCAGCGCCCCGGACTTTGGTGAGCAGTTCTTC.